This TCR beta chain was observed in a study of blood T cell repertoires in COVID-19. Sequencing was performed with immunoSEQ multiplex PCR; in TCRdb, only in-frame clones are kept and a portion is missing. The sample lists nearly 95,000 clones; 75% to 90% were seen once. This sequence originates from a human donor with active COVID-19. The donor label of this sample is uncertain. Specimen: peripheral blood.

The DNA of the CDR3 is TGTGCCAGCAGCTCCCGGGACAGGGAGATCAATGAGCAGTTCTTC. Translation gives CASSSRDREINEQFF. J is TRBJ2-1 and V is TRBV7-9, with 9 bases fitting TRBD1. CDR3 length: 15 amino acids. Per the germline V gene, CDR1 is SEHNR and CDR2 is FQNEAQ (reference sequence). Trimming removed 4 bases from V and 6 bases from J; junction bases left unmatched: 7.